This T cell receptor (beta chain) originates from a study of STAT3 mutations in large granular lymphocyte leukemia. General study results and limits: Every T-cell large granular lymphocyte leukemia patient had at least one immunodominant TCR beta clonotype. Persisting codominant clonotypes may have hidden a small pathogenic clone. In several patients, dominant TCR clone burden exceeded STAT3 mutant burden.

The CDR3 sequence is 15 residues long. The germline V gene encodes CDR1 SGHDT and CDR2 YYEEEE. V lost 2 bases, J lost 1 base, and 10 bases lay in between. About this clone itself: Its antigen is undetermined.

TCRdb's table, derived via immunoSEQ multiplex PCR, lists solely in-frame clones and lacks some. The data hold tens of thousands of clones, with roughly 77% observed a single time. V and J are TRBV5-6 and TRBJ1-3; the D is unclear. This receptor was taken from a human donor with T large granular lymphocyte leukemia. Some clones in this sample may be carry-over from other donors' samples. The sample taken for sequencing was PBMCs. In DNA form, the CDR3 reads TGTGCCAGCAGCTTTCGACTGGCTTCTGGAAACACCATATATTTT. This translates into CASSFRLASGNTIYF.